Shown below are 21 T cell receptor beta chains from a single sample sequenced in a study of vaccination effects on CD4 cells after COVID-19. Viral peptide pool expansion of antigen-specific CD4+ T cells preceded sequencing in the ViraFEST assay. Researchers isolated CD4+ T cells once approximately eleven days of culture had elapsed. According to PCR results, the person was infected with SARS-CoV-2 between March and December 2020. The method was immunoSEQ multiplex PCR; TCRdb's version includes in-frame clones alone and lacks a portion of them. The sample lists roughly 26,000 clones, around 78% seen once, with about 15% in the top ten. Their specific antigens are unknown. This sample comprised CD4+ T cells from PBMCs cultured with HCoV-NL63 spike peptides, obtained before COVID-19 vaccination. Every receptor here comes from a human donor who had a prior SARS-CoV-2 infection.

This clone has only a few counts. The chain links TRBV30 to TRBJ1-6; D is ambiguous. The CDR3 runs to 17 residues. Trimming left V 0 bases short and J 3 bases short, with 15 bases between. CDR1 is GTSNPN and CDR2 is SVGIG in the germline V gene (reference sequence). CDR3 region: CAWSVGVEEGYNSPLHF. The CDR3 DNA follows: TGTGCCTGGAGTGTGGGCGTAGAGGAGGGCTATAATTCACCCCTCCACTTT. Drawing the rest from reference TRBV30 and TRBJ1-6, the complete variable domain is SQTIHQWPATLVQPVGSPLSLECTVEGTSNPNLYWYRQAAGRGLQLLFYSVGIGQISSEVPQNLSASRPQDRQFILSSKKLLLSDSGFYLCAWSVGVEEGYNSPLHFGNGTRLTVT.

This CDR3 is CSGGAASTDTQYF. The CDR3, as DNA: TGCAGCGGAGGGGCGGCTAGCACAGATACGCAGTATTTT. The rearrangement joins TRBV29-1 to TRBJ2-3, with D perhaps assigned TRBD1 or TRBD2 (5 bases each). The CDR3 length is 13 residues. Germline-derived CDR1 and CDR2 are SQVTM and ANQGSEA. Trimming took 7 bases from V and 0 from J, leaving 11 bases between them.

This clone has a handful of counts. This chain connects TRBV6-1 to TRBJ1-6, with D possibly matching TRBD1 (5 bases). CDR1 is MNHNS and CDR2 is SASEGT in the germline V gene. Trimming shortened V by 2 bases and J by 8 bases, and 13 bases separated the two germline ends. This CDR3 has 15 amino acids. CDR3 bases: TGTGCCAGCAGTGAAATGAGGGGCGCCGATTCACCCCTCCACTTT. It yields the protein CASSEMRGADSPLHF.

This chain links TRBV3-1 (or the pseudogene TRBV3-2) with TRBJ1-2; TRBD1 is a possible D gene (5 bases). The CDR3 has 15 residues. Trimming left V 1 base short and J 0 bases short, with 9 bases between. The germline V gene has CDR1 LGHDT and CDR2 YNNKEL (reference sequence). The DNA of the CDR3 is TGTGCCAGCAGCCAAGGGGACGGGACTAACTATGGCTACACCTTC. Its protein product is CASSQGDGTNYGYTF.

As DNA, the CDR3 is TGTGCCAGCAGTTCCGGACAGCTGAGCTCCTACGAGCAGTACTTC. Its protein is CASSSGQLSSYEQYF. The chain couples TRBV6-5 to TRBJ2-7; a weak D match, TRBD1 (6 bases). The CDR3 has 15 residues. Between the trimmed V and J ends, which lost 4 bases and 0 bases, there was a span of 13 bases. CDR1 and CDR2 (germline): MNHEY, SVGAGI.

This clone came up a few times. This chain joins TRBV7-9 and TRBJ2-1; 8 nucleotides agree with TRBD1. CDR3 length equals 18 residues. Trimming at V came to 4 bases and at J to 6 bases, leaving 17 bases not matched to a gene. Germline values: CDR1 SEHNR, CDR2 FQNEAQ (reference sequence). CDR3 DNA sequence: TGTGCCAGCAGCTACCCGTTCTACCGGGACAGGATATCCAATGAGCAGTTCTTC. Residues: CASSYPFYRDRISNEQFF.

As to this clone: One end of the junction is discordant with germline, which a read error may explain. V is TRBV5-8 and J is TRBJ1-6, with D unresolved. The CDR3 spans 10 residues. CDR1 is SGHTS and CDR2 is YDEGEE in the germline V gene. CDR3 DNA: TGTGCCAGCAGCTTGTGGTTCCAAACTTTT. Translating it yields CASSLWFQTF.

V is TRBV19 and J is TRBJ2-3; possibly TRBD1 for D (5 bases). This CDR3 region has 14 residues. CDR1 is LNHDA and CDR2 is SQIVND in the germline V gene (reference sequence). V lost 7 bases to trimming and J lost 0 bases, with 11 bases between them. The chain's CDR3 is CASKGYRSTDTQYF. CDR3 sequence (DNA): TGTGCCAGTAAGGGATACAGGAGCACAGATACGCAGTATTTT.

This clone appeared a single time. V gene TRBV24-1 combines with J gene TRBJ2-1; perhaps TRBD1 as D (5 bases). Germline loops: CDR1 KGHDR, CDR2 SFDVKD. The germline V and J ends were trimmed by 4 bases and 11 bases, with 14 bases remaining between them. There are 13 residues in the CDR3. The CDR3 loop reads CATSDFIRQQQFF. Written as DNA, the CDR3 is TGTGCCACCAGTGACTTCATCCGACAGCAGCAGTTCTTC.

The table lists this clone with a few counts. The gene calls are TRBV27 and TRBJ1-6; D is uncertain. The CDR3 runs 13 residues. The germline CDR1 and CDR2 sequences are MNHEY and SMNVEV (reference sequence). V lost 6 bases, J lost 13 bases, and 16 bases lay in between. CDR3 amino acids: CASRPLQLAPLHF. CDR3 nucleotides: TGTGCCAGCAGACCACTCCAACTGGCCCCCCTCCACTTT.

A single count supports this clone. This chain connects TRBV6-5 to TRBJ2-7, with TRBD1 identical over 9 bases. The germline gives CDR1 MNHEY, CDR2 SVGAGI. The CDR3 runs to 13 residues. Germline trimming cut 6 bases from V and 6 bases from J; bases unmatched to any gene: 6. DNA of the CDR3: TGTGCCAGCAGAGGGGACAGGGCTGCCGAGCAGTACTTC. Translating gives CASRGDRAAEQYF.

The rearrangement uses TRBV20-1 and TRBJ2-3; 8 nucleotides match TRBD2. The germline V gene has CDR1 DFQATT and CDR2 SNEGSKA (reference sequence). This CDR3 contains 14 residues. V shed 3 bases and J 5 bases; nucleotides not matched to a gene: 7. This CDR3 is CSASHGRGVDTQYF. CDR3 nucleotides: TGCAGTGCTAGTCACGGGAGGGGGGTAGATACGCAGTATTTT.

This clone was seen a handful of times. The chain links TRBV30 to TRBJ2-3; D may be TRBD1 or TRBD2 (5 bases each). CDR1 GTSNPN and CDR2 SVGIG come from the germline V gene (reference sequence). The CDR3 contains 15 residues. Between the trimmed V and J ends, which lost 4 bases and 3 bases, there was a span of 17 bases. In nucleotides, the CDR3 is TGTGCCTGGACGGTTGGTGGGGGTGCAACAGATACGCAGTATTTT. Translating it yields CAWTVGGGATDTQYF.

This chain links TRBV7-2 with TRBJ1-5, with D possibly matching TRBD1 (5 bases). CDR1 SGHTA and CDR2 FQGNSA come from the germline V gene. The CDR3 totals 14 residues. V gave up 3 bases and J gave up 7 bases, with 13 bases separating them. The DNA for the CDR3 is TGTGCCAGCAGCTTCCGGGACGGGGGGCAGCCCCAGCATTTT. Protein: CASSFRDGGQPQHF.

CDR3 protein: CASSLVREGQQYF. CDR3 DNA sequence: TGTGCCAGCAGCTTGGTGCGGGAGGGCCAACAGTACTTC. V usage is TRBV5-5 and J usage is TRBJ2-7, with 9 positions matching TRBD2. CDR1 is SGHKS and CDR2 is YYEKEE in the germline V gene (reference sequence). V lost 0 bases and J lost 10; bases outside the gene matches: 5. The CDR3 spans 13 residues.

The chain employs TRBV6-2 or TRBV6-3 and TRBJ2-2, with no clear D. Germline V gives CDR1 MNHEY, CDR2 SVGEGT. This CDR3 has 14 residues. V was trimmed by 6 bases and J by 2 bases, leaving 10 bases between them. CDR3 sequence (DNA): TGTGCCAGCAGCTCCCAGTATAACACCGGGGAGCTGTTTTTT. As protein: CASSSQYNTGELFF.

This chain connects TRBV2 to TRBJ1-2; D may be TRBD1 (5 bases). Between the trimmed V and J ends, which lost 7 bases and 2 bases, there was a span of 14 bases. In germline, CDR1 is SNHLY, CDR2 FYNNEI. The CDR3 is made up of 14 amino acids. CDR3 residues: CASTSGPPNYGYTF. Written as DNA, the CDR3 is TGTGCCAGCACTTCAGGGCCCCCGAACTATGGCTACACCTTC. The full variable domain, with the rest looked up from reference TRBV2 and TRBJ1-2, is EPEVTQTPSHQVTQMGQEVILRCVPISNHLYFYWYRQILGQKVEFLVSFYNNEISEKSEIFDDQFSVERPDGSNFTLKIRSTKLEDSAMYFCASTSGPPNYGYTFGSGTRLTVV.

The chain has TRBV7-8 and TRBJ2-3; TRBD2 matches 8 bases. This CDR3 region has 17 residues. With V trimmed by 4 bases and J by 2 bases, 11 bases remained unmatched. CDR1 is SGHVS and CDR2 is FQNEAQ in the germline V gene. DNA for the CDR3: TGTGCCAGCAGCTCCCGCCGGGTAGCGGGACCCACAGATACGCAGTATTTT. Its translation is CASSSRRVAGPTDTQYF. The full variable domain, with the rest looked up from reference TRBV7-8 and TRBJ2-3, is GAGVSQSPRYKVAKRGQDVALRCDPISGHVSLFWYQQALGQGPEFLTYFQNEAQLDKSGLPSDRFFAERPEGSVSTLKIQRTQQEDSAVYLCASSSRRVAGPTDTQYFGPGTRLTVL.

CDR3 region: CASSFYVNEQFF. DNA of the CDR3: TGTGCCAGCAGTTTCTACGTCAATGAGCAGTTCTTC. The V call is TRBV2, the J call TRBJ2-1, with D unresolved. This CDR3 region has 12 residues. Germline-derived CDR1 and CDR2 are SNHLY and FYNNEI. Trimming took 5 bases from V and 6 from J, leaving 8 bases between them.

This rearrangement joins TRBV25-1 to TRBJ1-1; D perhaps matches TRBD1 (5 bases). Trimming stripped 6 bases from V and 3 bases from J, with 11 bases between. The CDR3 contains 13 residues. Germline V gene lookup returns CDR1 MGHDK and CDR2 SYGVNS. Here the CDR3 DNA reads TGTGCCAGCAGAACAGACAGTTACACTGAAGCTTTCTTT. It is translated as CASRTDSYTEAFF.

The chain couples TRBV6-2 or TRBV6-3 to TRBJ1-1, with 9 positions matching TRBD1. The trim removed 5 bases at V and 4 bases at J, leaving 11 bases unmatched. Germline V CDR1 and CDR2: MNHEY, SVGEGT. This CDR3 region has 16 residues. CDR3 bases: TGTGCCAGCAGTCCGGGGACAGGGCGAGGGAGCACTGAAGCTTTCTTT. This translates into CASSPGTGRGSTEAFF.